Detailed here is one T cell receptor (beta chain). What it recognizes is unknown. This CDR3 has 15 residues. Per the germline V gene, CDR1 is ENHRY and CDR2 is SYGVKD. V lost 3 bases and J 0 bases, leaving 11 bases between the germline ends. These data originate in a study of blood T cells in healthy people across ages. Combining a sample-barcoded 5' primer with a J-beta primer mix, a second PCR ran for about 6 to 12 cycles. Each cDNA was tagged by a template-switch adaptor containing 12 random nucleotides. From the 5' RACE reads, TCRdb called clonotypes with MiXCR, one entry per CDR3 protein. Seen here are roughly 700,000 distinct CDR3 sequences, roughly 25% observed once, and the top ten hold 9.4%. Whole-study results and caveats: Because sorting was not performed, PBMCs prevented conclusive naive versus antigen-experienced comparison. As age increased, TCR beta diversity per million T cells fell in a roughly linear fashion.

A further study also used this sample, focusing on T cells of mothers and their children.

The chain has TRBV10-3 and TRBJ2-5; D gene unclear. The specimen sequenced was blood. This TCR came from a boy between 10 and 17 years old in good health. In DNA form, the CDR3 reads TGTGCCATCAGTGACCCGGACGGGTACCAAGAGACCCAGTACTTC. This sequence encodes CAISDPDGYQETQYF.